What follows describes a single TCR beta chain. The antigen is undetermined. The entry originates in a study of blood T cells in healthy people across ages. Study results and caveats: Estimates drawn from one million T cells were deemed to understate diversity. Among T cells, TCR beta diversity per million cells dropped roughly linearly as age rose. Higher naive T cell percentage went strongly together with higher TCR beta diversity.

Donors each provided ten milliliters of peripheral blood. A J-beta primer mix and a sample-barcoded 5' primer were used in a second PCR of roughly 7 to 12 cycles. TCRdb processed the 5' RACE reads anew with MiXCR; each CDR3 protein has one entry. The data hold 550,000 to 750,000 distinct CDR3 sequences, with 20% to 25% observed a single time. The CDR3 has 15 amino acids. V shed 6 bases, J shed 2 bases, and the junction held 5 bases outside the gene matches. CDR1 WNHNN and CDR2 SYGVQD come from the germline V gene (reference sequence). This chain links TRBV10-1 with TRBJ2-3, with 10 nucleotides matching TRBD2. The origin of this receptor is a man in his 70s in good health. The sample taken for sequencing was blood. Here the CDR3 DNA reads TGCGCCAGCAGCGCCGGGACTAGCGCCACAGATACGCAGTATTTT. This sequence encodes CASSAGTSATDTQYF.